This is a list of T cell receptor beta chains from one sample in a study of T-cell memory formation after mild COVID-19. TCRdb re-called the 5' RACE reads with MiXCR, one entry per CDR3 protein. This sample has just under 150,000 distinct CDR3 sequences, with over 6% found just once. Sequenced: PBMCs or a T cell subset sorted from them (not recorded which). The receptor source for this set is an adult woman who had mild COVID-19 (a few samples of this study predate the infection). Cell type and time point are not known. The conserved cysteine and the conserved F or W are not part of the CDR3 here. The D gene is left open where the match is weak.

TRBV29-1	.	TRBJ2-3	SVDDRITDTQY
TRBV13	TRBD1	TRBJ2-1	ASSLVRTGGRNEQF
TRBV20-1	.	TRBJ2-1	SARDRREPYNEQF
TRBV7-6	TRBD1	TRBJ1-1	ASSLGSGTGLGSTEAF
TRBV14	TRBD1	TRBJ1-4	ASSPPGQGANEKLF
TRBV27	.	TRBJ1-2	ASSLSDRIYGYT
TRBV10-3	TRBD2	TRBJ2-7	AISESGTSGSYEQY
TRBV5-1	.	TRBJ1-1	ASSEGRGGVGVGEAF
TRBV5-1	TRBD2	TRBJ2-2	ASSWTSRSTGELF
TRBV7-9	.	TRBJ2-5	ASRTRRETQY
TRBV29-1	.	TRBJ1-6	SVEQRVAGEPIITSSYNSPLH
TRBV7-8	.	TRBJ2-7	ASSGRVVATAEQY
TRBV5-1	.	TRBJ2-7	ASSLEGRTVSYEQY
TRBV3-1	TRBD1	TRBJ1-2	ASSHRQGDGYT
TRBV15	TRBD2	TRBJ2-1	ATSRVASGKYEQF
TRBV7-6	TRBD1	TRBJ1-2	ASSPRTGGYGYT
TRBV24-1	.	TRBJ2-3	ATSDTGPGNTDTQY
TRBV5-1	.	TRBJ2-1	ASSLDLSSYNEQF
TRBV3-1	.	TRBJ1-3	ASSQDMASSGNTIY
TRBV20-1	.	TRBJ1-3	SARGQSRLDGNTIY
TRBV7-8	.	TRBJ2-1	ASNVGRVVNNEQF
TRBV7-8	.	TRBJ2-1	ASSPTRDNEQF
TRBV7-2	.	TRBJ2-2	ASSLAAPGGELF
TRBV5-1	TRBD1	TRBJ1-6	ASSISGQGTNSPLH
TRBV6-6	.	TRBJ2-5	ASSYELYQETQY
TRBV2	TRBD1	TRBJ2-1	ASKEGQANEQF
TRBV5-1	.	TRBJ1-1	ASSFDGQRGNTEAF
TRBV10-3	TRBD2	TRBJ2-1	AISVGLAGDRNEQF
TRBV6-5	TRBD2	TRBJ2-1	ASTIRGGRANEQF
TRBV29-1	.	TRBJ2-5	SVAERPQSVETQY
TRBV13	TRBD1	TRBJ2-3	ASSDRQGESTDTQY
TRBV3-1	TRBD1	TRBJ2-7	ASSAGTASYEQY
TRBV25-1	TRBD2	TRBJ2-7	ASRESGSGLYEQY
TRBV20-1	.	TRBJ2-1	SATGLGNEQF
TRBV7-3	.	TRBJ2-3	ASSPGVGGRGTDTQY
TRBV20-1	.	TRBJ1-2	SARDGRGNHYGYT